These T cell receptor beta chains were read from a single sample in a study of T cells expressing NK-cell markers. TCRdb re-called the 5' RACE reads; one entry per CDR3 protein, DNA not given. This sample's table reports 400,000 to 500,000 distinct CDR3 sequences. Sequenced: blood T cells: a sorted CD56 or NKG2C T cell subset, CD4+ or CD8+ T cells, or bulk PBMC T cells (not recorded which). The receptor source for this set is a woman between 18 and 75 years old in good health. CDR3s include the opening cysteine and the closing phenylalanine or tryptophan.

V	J	CDR3
TRBV12-3/TRBV12-4	TRBJ2-5	CASSLALSGGYQETQYF
TRBV12-3/TRBV12-4	TRBJ2-5	CASTPSGAGGLKTQYF
TRBV4-3	TRBJ1-3	CASSQAPGGSGNTIYF
TRBV29-1	TRBJ2-3	CSVGTSGSVGTQYF
TRBV9	TRBJ2-1	CASSPGGAGSLNEQFF
TRBV25-1	TRBJ1-1	CASRVNTEAFF
TRBV21-1	TRBJ2-1	CASNRTSGRLAFEQFF
TRBV23-1	TRBJ2-2	CASSQDPGLESIAGELFF
TRBV5-5	TRBJ1-1	CASSSGDRGAEAFF
TRBV29-1	TRBJ2-1	CSVVVWVEQFF
TRBV12-3/TRBV12-4	TRBJ2-3	CASSLLASGSTDTQYF
TRBV12-5	TRBJ2-1	CASGRGLAEQFF
TRBV24-1	TRBJ2-4	CATSDETSGKNIQYF
TRBV3-1	TRBJ2-7	CASSQSYEQYF
TRBV5-5	TRBJ1-2	CASSLELQGYYGYTF
TRBV7-8	TRBJ2-1	CASSSDRGLSYNEQFF
TRBV19	TRBJ2-7	CASSPGLGYSYEQYF
TRBV20-1	TRBJ2-1	CSATDYAEQFF
TRBV12-3/TRBV12-4	TRBJ2-3	CASSLLGTGTQYF
TRBV20-1	TRBJ2-3	CSASGQGAAGMSTDTQYF
TRBV20-1	TRBJ2-1	CSAGPTSNEQFF
TRBV6-5	TRBJ2-4	CASSYGVTGSRNIQYF
TRBV9	TRBJ2-1	CASSPGTTNYNEQFF
TRBV20-1	TRBJ1-1	CSASQGVGTEAFF
TRBV7-3	TRBJ2-1	CASSQDRYNNEQFF
TRBV3-1	TRBJ2-2	CASRRLATGELFF
TRBV7-9	TRBJ1-4	CASSRLLGFATNEKLFF
TRBV5-1	TRBJ2-6	CASSFSQNPSGANVLTF
TRBV18	TRBJ2-5	CASSPGMDETQYF
TRBV3-1	TRBJ1-1	CASSQPRQNTEAFF
TRBV6-4	TRBJ2-1	CASSAAGGLYNEQFF
TRBV7-2	TRBJ2-1	CASSLVSGDYNEQFF
TRBV20-1	TRBJ2-1	CSAYLAGSRSSNEQFF
TRBV29-1	TRBJ1-4	CSGQGATDSEKLFF
TRBV21-1	TRBJ2-1	CASSKGGGWHNEQFF
TRBV29-1	TRBJ1-4	CSVRGVRGEATNEKLFF
TRBV7-2	TRBJ2-2	CASSLRQGHGELFF
TRBV6-5	TRBJ2-5	CASSYSASWTQYF
TRBV12-3/TRBV12-4	TRBJ1-1	CASRISRDFTEAFF
TRBV7-2	TRBJ2-1	CASSLTLAEPYNEQFF
TRBV20-1	TRBJ2-4	CSANPTENIQYF
TRBV4-1	TRBJ2-7	CASSPGLASSYEQYF
TRBV18	TRBJ1-1	CASSPGSDTEAFF
TRBV5-6	TRBJ2-1	CASSLGISSYNEQFF
TRBV5-1	TRBJ2-3	CASSLLRTTDTQYF
TRBV12-3/TRBV12-4	TRBJ2-7	CASSSREASYEQYF
TRBV19	TRBJ2-7	CASSTDGKYEQYF
TRBV6-1	TRBJ2-1	CASSRVVGGGIDEQFF
TRBV7-7	TRBJ2-1	CASSLASRGHEQFF
TRBV25-1	TRBJ2-1	CASSELGEHNEQFF
TRBV14	TRBJ2-1	CASSRDRVDNEQFF
TRBV28	TRBJ2-3	CASSLTSGGPDTQYF
TRBV3-1	TRBJ2-1	CASSQGAASNEQFF
TRBV4-3	TRBJ1-1	CASSQDLDRGHPMNTEAFF
TRBV20-1	TRBJ1-2	CGASSGEYGYTF
TRBV10-3	TRBJ1-4	CAISDPGGKLFF